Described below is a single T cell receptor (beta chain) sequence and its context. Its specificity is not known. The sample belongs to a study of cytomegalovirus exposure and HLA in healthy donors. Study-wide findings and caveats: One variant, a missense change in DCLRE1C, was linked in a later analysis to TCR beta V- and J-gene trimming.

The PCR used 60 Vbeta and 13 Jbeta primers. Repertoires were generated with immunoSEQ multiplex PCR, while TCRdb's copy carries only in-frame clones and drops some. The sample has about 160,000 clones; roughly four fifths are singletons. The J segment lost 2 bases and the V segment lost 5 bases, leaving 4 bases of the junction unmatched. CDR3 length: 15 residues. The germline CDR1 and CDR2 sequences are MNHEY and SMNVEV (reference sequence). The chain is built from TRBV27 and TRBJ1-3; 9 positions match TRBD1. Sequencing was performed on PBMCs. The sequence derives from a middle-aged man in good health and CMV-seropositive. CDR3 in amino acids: CASSLGQGAGNTIYF. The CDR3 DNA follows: TGTGCCAGCAGTCTGGGACAGGGCGCTGGAAACACCATATATTTT.